This entry is about one T cell receptor beta chain. The CDR3 totals 15 residues. V was clipped by 2 bases and J by 2 bases, with 12 bases between them. CDR1 is LNHNV and CDR2 is YYDKDF in the germline V gene (reference sequence). The source of the sample is a study of T cells in tuberculosis. Overall study context: A South African cohort included IGRA-negative adolescents, latently infected IGRA-positive adolescents and adults with active tuberculosis. Samples predate treatment or fall within its first 7 days.

Assay: immunoSEQ multiplex PCR; the TCRdb copy retains only in-frame clones and omits some. Of 20,000 to 25,000 clones listed, under 85% are singletons. The sample's time point: new active TB diagnosis, blood taken before or within 7 days of starting treatment. This clonotype was obtained from an adult with tuberculosis. V gene TRBV15 combines with J gene TRBJ1-1, with D unresolved. The source was PBMCs, collected at tuberculosis diagnosis. The CDR3 DNA sequence: TGTGCCACCAGCAGACCCCGCGCAGGTAACACTGAAGCTTTCTTT. Protein sequence: CATSRPRAGNTEAFF.